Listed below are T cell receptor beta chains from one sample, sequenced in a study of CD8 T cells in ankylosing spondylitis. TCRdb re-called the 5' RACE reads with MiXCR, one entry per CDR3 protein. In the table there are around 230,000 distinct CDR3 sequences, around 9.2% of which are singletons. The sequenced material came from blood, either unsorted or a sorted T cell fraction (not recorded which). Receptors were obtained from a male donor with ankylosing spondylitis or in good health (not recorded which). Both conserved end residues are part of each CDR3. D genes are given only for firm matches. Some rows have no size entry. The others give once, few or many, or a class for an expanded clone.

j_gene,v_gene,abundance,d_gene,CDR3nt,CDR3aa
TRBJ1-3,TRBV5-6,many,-,TGTGCCAGCAGCTTCTTCTTCGGACGGACTAGCTCTGGAAACACCATATATTTT,CASSFFFGRTSSGNTIYF
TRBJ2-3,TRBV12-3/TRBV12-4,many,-,TGTGCCAGCAGGTTCAGGGGCACAGATACGCAGTATTTT,CASRFRGTDTQYF
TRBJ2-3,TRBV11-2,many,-,TGTGCCAGCAGCTTAGACAAGGAGGGAGGGGGGCCAAGCACAGATACGCAGTATTTT,CASSLDKEGGGPSTDTQYF
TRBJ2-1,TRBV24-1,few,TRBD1,TGTGCCACCAGGGATGACAGGGGGCTAGGTGAGCAGTTCTTC,CATRDDRGLGEQFF
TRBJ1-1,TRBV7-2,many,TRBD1,TGTGCCAGCAGCTCAGGGGGGTCCACTGAAGCTTTCTTT,CASSSGGSTEAFF
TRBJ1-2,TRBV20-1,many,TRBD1,TGCAGTGCCCCCCTCTACCAGGGGGCTAAGGGCTACACCTTC,CSAPLYQGAKGYTF
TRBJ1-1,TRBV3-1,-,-,TGTGCCAGCAGCCAGGGCGGGTTTGGAACTGAAGCTTTCTTT,CASSQGGFGTEAFF
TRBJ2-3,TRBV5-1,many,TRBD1,TGCGCCAGCAGCCCCGGGACAGGGATCACAGATACGCAGTATTTT,CASSPGTGITDTQYF
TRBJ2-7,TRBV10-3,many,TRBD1,TGTGCCATCAGTGAGGAGAGGGGGCAAGAGCAGTACTTC,CAISEERGQEQYF
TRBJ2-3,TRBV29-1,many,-,TGCAGCGTTGACGGGGGGGGACAGTCGGTGTATTTT,CSVDGGGQSVYF
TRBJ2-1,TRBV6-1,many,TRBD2,TGTGCCAGCAGTGAAGGGACTAGCGGCTTCAATGAGCAGTTCTTC,CASSEGTSGFNEQFF
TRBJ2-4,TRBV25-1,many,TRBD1,TGTGCCAGCAACCACAGGGGGGAAAACATTCAGTACTTC,CASNHRGENIQYF
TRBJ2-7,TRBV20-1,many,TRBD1,TGCAGTGCTAGAGAAGGGACAGGAGTGTCGGTTGAGCAGTACTTC,CSAREGTGVSVEQYF
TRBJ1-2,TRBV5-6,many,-,TGTGCCAGCAGGGACGGCATAGGGGGCTATGGCTACACCTTC,CASRDGIGGYGYTF
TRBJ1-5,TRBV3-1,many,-,TGTGCCAGCAGCCTCTGGTTGGGGGCAGGGAAGAGCAATCAGCCCCAGCATTTT,CASSLWLGAGKSNQPQHF
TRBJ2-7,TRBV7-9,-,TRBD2,TGTGCCAGCAGCCTAATTGGAGCGGGAGGGAGCGAGCAGTACTTC,CASSLIGAGGSEQYF
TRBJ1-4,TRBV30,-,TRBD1,TGTGCCTGGAGTTTCTCCGGGACAGTGGGTGAAAAACTGTTTTTT,CAWSFSGTVGEKLFF
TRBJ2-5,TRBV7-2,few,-,TGTGCCAGCAGCCGGACCACGGCCTCTGAGACCCAGTACTTC,CASSRTTASETQYF
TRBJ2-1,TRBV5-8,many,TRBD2,TGTGCCAGCAGCTTGGTGCTGCGGGAGACTGGGGAAAATGAGCAGTTCTTC,CASSLVLRETGENEQFF
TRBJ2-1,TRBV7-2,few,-,TGTGCCAGCAGCTTCCCCCTGGGGGGCCGGAATGAGCAGTTCTTC,CASSFPLGGRNEQFF
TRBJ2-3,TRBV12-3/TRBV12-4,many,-,TGTGCCAGCAGCTCCCGAACGACGGTTAGCACAGATACGCAGTATTTT,CASSSRTTVSTDTQYF